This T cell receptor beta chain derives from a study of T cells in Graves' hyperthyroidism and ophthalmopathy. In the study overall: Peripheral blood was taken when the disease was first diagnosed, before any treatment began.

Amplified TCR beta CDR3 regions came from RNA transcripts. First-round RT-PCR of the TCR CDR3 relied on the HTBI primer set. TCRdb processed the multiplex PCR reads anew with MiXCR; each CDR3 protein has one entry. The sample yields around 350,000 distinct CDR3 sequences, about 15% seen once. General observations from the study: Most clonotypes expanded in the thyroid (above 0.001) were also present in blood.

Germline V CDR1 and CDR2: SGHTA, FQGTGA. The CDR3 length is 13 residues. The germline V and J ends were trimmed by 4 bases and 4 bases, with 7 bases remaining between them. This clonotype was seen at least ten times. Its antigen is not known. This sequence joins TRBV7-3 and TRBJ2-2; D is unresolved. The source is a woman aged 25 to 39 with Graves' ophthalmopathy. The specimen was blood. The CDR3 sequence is CASSSTPTGELFF. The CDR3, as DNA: TGTGCCAGCAGCTCGACTCCCACCGGGGAGCTGTTTTTT. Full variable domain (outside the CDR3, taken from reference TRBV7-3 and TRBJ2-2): GAGVSQTPSNKVTEKGKYVELRCDPISGHTALYWYRQSLGQGPEFLIYFQGTGAADDSGLPNDRFFAVRPEGSVSTLKIQRTERGDSAVYLCASSSTPTGELFFGEGSRLTVL.